This entry lists 3 T cell receptor beta chains sequenced from one sample in a study of graft-versus-host responses after intestinal transplantation. Clones were read by immunoSEQ multiplex PCR, and TCRdb kept only the in-frame ones, dropping some. Of some 15,000 clones in the sample, about 80% are singletons; the top ten hold 3.5% to 4%. Intraepithelial and lamina propria lymphocytes were freed from processed graft tissue. Specimen: ileum tissue, collected 580 to 600 days after intestinal transplantation. These TCRs come from a human patient who received an intestinal transplant, so some T cells may come from the graft donor.

This chain joins TRBV28 and TRBJ2-7, with D unresolved. The CDR3 runs 15 residues. The germline gives CDR1 MDHEN, CDR2 SYDVKM. Trimming removed 8 bases from V and 0 bases from J, with 17 bases in between. CDR3 region: CASFPTAKLSYEQYF. The CDR3 DNA sequence: TGTGCCAGCTTCCCCACTGCGAAACTCTCCTACGAGCAGTACTTC.

This rearrangement joins TRBV4-1 to TRBJ2-5; D remains unclear. The length of the CDR3 is 14 residues. The ends were cut back, 5 bases at V and 0 bases at J, with 10 bases in the middle. From germline, CDR1 is MGHRA and CDR2 YSYEKL. The CDR3 protein is CASSYYGDQETQYF. The CDR3 nucleotides read TGCGCCAGCAGCTACTATGGGGACCAAGAGACCCAGTACTTC.

V and J are TRBV7-2 and TRBJ2-1; 7 bases are shared with TRBD2. Germline CDR1 is SGHTA and CDR2 is FQGNSA. There are 15 residues in the CDR3. Trimming took 6 bases from V and 6 from J; bases not matched to a gene: 11. CDR3 sequence (DNA): TGTGCCAGCAGTTCAACCGGGACGGGGGGCAATGAGCAGTTCTTC. It specifies CASSSTGTGGNEQFF.